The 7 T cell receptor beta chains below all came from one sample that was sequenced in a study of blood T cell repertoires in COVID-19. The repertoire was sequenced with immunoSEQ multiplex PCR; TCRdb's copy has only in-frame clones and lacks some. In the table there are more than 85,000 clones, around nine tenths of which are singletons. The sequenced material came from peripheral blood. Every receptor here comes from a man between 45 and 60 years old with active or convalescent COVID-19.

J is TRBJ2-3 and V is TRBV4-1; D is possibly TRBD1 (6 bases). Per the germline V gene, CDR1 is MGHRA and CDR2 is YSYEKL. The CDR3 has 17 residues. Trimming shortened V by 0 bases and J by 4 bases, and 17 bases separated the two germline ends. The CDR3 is CASSQEVTGLSADTQYF. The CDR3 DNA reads TGCGCCAGCAGCCAAGAGGTGACAGGTTTAAGTGCAGATACGCAGTATTTT.

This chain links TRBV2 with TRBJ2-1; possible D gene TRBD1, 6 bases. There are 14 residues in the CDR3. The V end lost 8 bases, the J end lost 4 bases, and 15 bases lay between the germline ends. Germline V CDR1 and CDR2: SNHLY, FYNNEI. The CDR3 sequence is CASSRGREYNEQFF. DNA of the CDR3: TGTGCCAGCTCCAGGGGCAGGGAATACAATGAGCAGTTCTTC.

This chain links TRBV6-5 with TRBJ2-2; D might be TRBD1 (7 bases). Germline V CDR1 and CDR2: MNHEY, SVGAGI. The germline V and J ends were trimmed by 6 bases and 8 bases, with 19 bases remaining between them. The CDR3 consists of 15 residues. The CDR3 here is CASSRQGGQGGELFF. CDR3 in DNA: TGTGCCAGCAGCAGACAGGGAGGTCAAGGTGGGGAGCTGTTTTTT.

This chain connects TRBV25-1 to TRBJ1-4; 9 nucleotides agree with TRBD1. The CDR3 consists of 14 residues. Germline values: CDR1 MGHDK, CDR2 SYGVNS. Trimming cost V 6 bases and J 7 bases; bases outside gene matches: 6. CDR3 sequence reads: CASRSTGGGEKLFF. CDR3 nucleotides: TGTGCCAGCAGATCGACAGGGGGTGGTGAAAAACTGTTTTTT.

CDR3 loop: CATSRHREGGEKLFF. CDR3 sequence (DNA): TGTGCCACCAGCAGGCACAGGGAAGGCGGTGAAAAACTGTTTTTT. The chain combines TRBV15 with TRBJ1-4, with D maybe TRBD1 (6 bases). Germline values: CDR1 LNHNV, CDR2 YYDKDF (reference sequence). The CDR3 covers 15 residues. V lost 3 bases, J lost 7 bases, and 15 bases lay in between. The variable domain in full, with the rest retrieved from reference TRBV15 and TRBJ1-4, is DAMVIQNPRYQVTQFGKPVTLSCSQTLNHNVMYWYQQKSSQAPKLLFHYYDKDFNNEADTPDNFQSRRPNTSFCFLDIRSPGLGDTAMYLCATSRHREGGEKLFFGSGTQLSVL.

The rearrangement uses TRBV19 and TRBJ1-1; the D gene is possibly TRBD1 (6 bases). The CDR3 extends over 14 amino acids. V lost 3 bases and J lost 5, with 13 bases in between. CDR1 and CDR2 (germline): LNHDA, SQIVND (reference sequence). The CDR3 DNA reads TGTGCCAGTAGTATCGGGGACATCCGAACTGAAGCTTTCTTT. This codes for CASSIGDIRTEAFF.

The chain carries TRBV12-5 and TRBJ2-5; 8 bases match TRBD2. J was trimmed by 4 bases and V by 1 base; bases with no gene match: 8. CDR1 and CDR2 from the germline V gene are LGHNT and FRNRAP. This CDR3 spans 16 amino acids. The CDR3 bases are TGTGCTAGTGGTTTGGAAGGACCAGCGGGGGCAGAGACCCAGTACTTC. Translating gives CASGLEGPAGAETQYF. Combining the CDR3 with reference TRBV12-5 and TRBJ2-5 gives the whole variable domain DARVTQTPRHKVTEMGQEVTMRCQPILGHNTVFWYRQTMMQGLELLAYFRNRAPLDDSGMPKDRFSAEMPDATLATLKIQPSEPRDSAVYFCASGLEGPAGAETQYFGPGTRLLVL.